The 20 T cell receptor beta chains below come from one sample, sequenced in a study of blood T cells in healthy people across ages. With a J-beta primer mix and a sample-barcoded 5' primer, a second PCR ran about 7 to 12 cycles. TCRdb independently ran MiXCR on the 5' RACE reads; one entry per CDR3 protein. The sample lists about 800,000 distinct CDR3 sequences, 58% occurring once. Input material: blood. The origin of the receptors is a man aged 25 to 45 in good health.

The CDR3 region has the DNA TGTGCCAGCAGCCAAGTTTTATTAGAGGCCGGGACCCAGTACTTC. Protein sequence: CASSQVLLEAGTQYF. V gene TRBV3-1 combines with J gene TRBJ2-5; no definite D call. The CDR3 totals 15 residues. Trimming cost V 1 base and J 7 bases, with 16 bases left between them. Germline V gene sequence: CDR1 LGHDT, CDR2 YNNKEL (reference sequence).

V gene TRBV20-1 combines with J gene TRBJ2-5, with no clear D. The germline V gene has CDR1 DFQATT and CDR2 SNEGSKA (reference sequence). The CDR3 runs 13 residues. Trimming stripped 4 bases from V and 3 bases from J, with 12 bases between. The CDR3 DNA follows: TGCAGTGCTATGTTTAGCACCGAAGAGACCCAGTACTTC. Its translation is CSAMFSTEETQYF.

This clonotype was found a few times. The chain employs TRBV13 and TRBJ2-7; no definite D call. Trimming took 0 bases from V and 4 from J, leaving 16 bases between them. Germline CDR1 PRHDT, CDR2 FYEKMQ (reference sequence). The length of the CDR3 is 16 residues. The CDR3 sequence is CASSLGVRFRGYEQYF. CDR3 DNA sequence: TGTGCCAGCAGCTTAGGAGTCCGCTTTCGAGGTTACGAGCAGTACTTC. Full variable domain (remainder filled in from reference TRBV13 and TRBJ2-7): AAGVIQSPRHLIKEKRETATLKCYPIPRHDTVYWYQQGPGQDPQFLISFYEKMQSDKGSIPDRFSAQQFSDYHSELNMSSLELGDSALYFCASSLGVRFRGYEQYFGPGTRLTVT.

J is TRBJ1-1 and V is TRBV28; TRBD1 might be the D (5 bases). The CDR3 covers 15 residues. V was cut by 6 bases and J by 6 bases, with 20 bases left in between. Germline V gene lookup returns CDR1 MDHEN and CDR2 SYDVKM. The CDR3 reads CASSKQSQGGAEAFF. The CDR3, as DNA: TGTGCCAGCAGCAAACAGTCTCAGGGAGGCGCTGAAGCTTTCTTT.

The V call is TRBV6-6, the J call TRBJ1-1; no definite D call. The CDR3 has 14 residues. Germline loops: CDR1 MNHNY, CDR2 SVGAGI (reference sequence). The V end lost 3 bases, the J end lost 3 bases, and 11 bases lay between the germline ends. CDR3 bases: TGTGCCAGCAGTTATAGTGGCCGGGACACTGAAGCTTTCTTT. Its translation: CASSYSGRDTEAFF.

V and J are TRBV30 and TRBJ2-3, with TRBD2 matching 7 bases. The V gene's germline CDR1 is GTSNPN and CDR2 SVGIG (reference sequence). Trimming cost V 4 bases and J 0 bases; bases outside gene matches: 7. This CDR3 has 15 amino acids. CDR3 DNA: TGTGCCTGGACCGTCGGGAGGACAAGCACAGATACGCAGTATTTT. This sequence encodes CAWTVGRTSTDTQYF.

V is TRBV7-6 and J is TRBJ2-7, with a possible D match to TRBD1 (6 bases). The CDR3 extends over 15 amino acids. V lost 0 bases and J 2 bases, leaving 11 bases between the germline ends. CDR1 is SGHVS, CDR2 FNYEAQ, per germline. The CDR3 here is CASSLAQGWAYEQYF. The CDR3 DNA follows: TGTGCCAGCAGCTTAGCTCAGGGGTGGGCCTACGAGCAGTACTTC.

The chain couples TRBV20-1 to TRBJ1-2; no clear D gene. Germline assignment: CDR1 DFQATT and CDR2 SNEGSKA (reference sequence). The CDR3 totals 14 residues. Trimming took 5 bases from V and 5 from J, leaving 18 bases between them. In nucleotides, the CDR3 is TGCAGTGCTGTTACATGGGATCCCTCTTATGGCTACACCTTC. Its translation is CSAVTWDPSYGYTF.

The chain carries TRBV20-1 and TRBJ2-1; 7 bases map to TRBD1. Germline trimming cut 5 bases from V and 3 bases from J; bases unmatched to any gene: 7. The CDR3 sequence is 14 residues long. Germline V gene sequence: CDR1 DFQATT, CDR2 SNEGSKA (reference sequence). The CDR3 DNA sequence: TGCAGTGCTGGCCGACAGGGAAACTACAATGAGCAGTTCTTC. Translated, it gives CSAGRQGNYNEQFF.

This chain uses TRBV27 with TRBJ2-3; 8 bases match TRBD2. This CDR3 is 15 amino acids long. Trimming took 5 bases from V and 4 from J; bases not matched to a gene: 8. Germline loops: CDR1 MNHEY, CDR2 SMNVEV (reference sequence). The CDR3 nucleotides read TGTGCCAGCAGTATCTCTAGCGGGTTGGCAGATACGCAGTATTTT. Encoded protein: CASSISSGLADTQYF.

J is TRBJ2-1 and V is TRBV29-1, with 8 bases that match TRBD2. Trimming took 4 bases from V and 6 from J; bases not matched to a gene: 5. CDR1 is SQVTM and CDR2 is ANQGSEA in the germline V gene. This CDR3 has 13 amino acids. Written as DNA, the CDR3 is TGCAGCGTTGGTTCCAGCGGGAGCAATGAGCAGTTCTTC. Encoded protein: CSVGSSGSNEQFF.

The chain links TRBV20-1 to TRBJ2-1; the match to TRBD2 covers 10 bases. CDR3 length equals 15 residues. The V gene's germline CDR1 is DFQATT and CDR2 SNEGSKA (reference sequence). Trimming took 6 bases from V and 10 from J; bases not matched to a gene: 15. CDR3 in amino acids: CSAINSGRVFGEQFF. The CDR3 bases are TGCAGTGCAATAAACAGCGGGAGGGTTTTCGGGGAGCAGTTCTTC.

This sequence joins TRBV18 and TRBJ2-3, with D hard to call. The V gene's germline CDR1 is KGHSH and CDR2 LQKENI. CDR3 length: 15 amino acids. V dropped 2 bases and J dropped 6 bases, with 15 bases sitting between them. The CDR3 sequence is CASSPAIRTNDTQYF. In nucleotides, the CDR3 is TGTGCCAGCTCACCAGCGATTCGGACGAACGATACGCAGTATTTT.

The chain has TRBV29-1 and TRBJ1-2, with 8 bases fitting TRBD1. In germline, CDR1 is SQVTM, CDR2 ANQGSEA. Trimming took 7 bases from V and 4 from J; bases not matched to a gene: 5. The CDR3 runs 12 residues. The CDR3 coding sequence is TGCAGCGCCCAGGGGGCGGGCTATGGCTACACCTTC. Protein sequence: CSAQGAGYGYTF.

In regard to this clonotype: The junction does not match germline at one end; this may be a read error. CDR3 residues: CAGSLSWTSSTVREQFF. The CDR3 DNA is TGTGCCGGCAGCTTGTCGTGGACTAGCTCCACTGTTCGCGAGCAGTTCTTC. The J gene is TRBJ2-1, the V gene TRBV11-2, with TRBD2 matching 8 bases. The CDR3 covers 17 residues. Germline V gives CDR1 SGHAT, CDR2 FQNNGV.

The chain employs TRBV30 and TRBJ2-3; perhaps D is TRBD1 or TRBD2 (7 bases each). This CDR3 comprises 15 residues. V was shortened by 0 bases and J by 4 bases, with 14 bases between the two germline ends. Per the germline V gene, CDR1 is GTSNPN and CDR2 is SVGIG (reference sequence). Here the CDR3 DNA reads TGTGCCTGGAGTGTCCGCAGGGGGGGACCAGATACGCAGTATTTT. This translates into CAWSVRRGGPDTQYF.

V usage is TRBV20-1 and J usage is TRBJ2-1; D remains unclear. Germline V gene sequence: CDR1 DFQATT, CDR2 SNEGSKA (reference sequence). This CDR3 has 16 residues. V was shortened by 2 bases and J by 0 bases, with 14 bases between the two germline ends. CDR3: CSARLFTESSYNEQFF. CDR3 sequence (DNA): TGCAGTGCTAGACTGTTCACGGAAAGCTCCTACAATGAGCAGTTCTTC.

The chain uses TRBV16 and TRBJ1-5; D unresolved. Germline V CDR1 and CDR2: KGHSY, FQNENV. This CDR3 is built from 12 residues. V gave up 4 bases and J gave up 8 bases, with 9 bases separating them. The CDR3 nucleotides read TGTGCCAGCAGCCCCGGAGTTGAGCCCCAGCATTTT. Translating gives CASSPGVEPQHF.

This sequence joins TRBV11-1 and TRBJ2-2; D is uncertain. Trimming pared 3 bases from V and 4 bases from J, leaving 6 bases between. This CDR3 comprises 13 residues. Germline V gene lookup returns CDR1 SGHAT and CDR2 FQDESV (reference sequence). Written as DNA, the CDR3 is TGTGCCAGCAGCTTTATTCTCACCGGGGAGCTGTTTTTT. Protein sequence: CASSFILTGELFF.

The J gene is TRBJ1-2, the V gene TRBV6-2 or TRBV6-3, with TRBD1 matching over 7 bases. With 6 bases clipped from V and 6 bases from J, the junction kept 7 bases outside the gene matches. This CDR3 has 13 amino acids. CDR1 and CDR2 from the germline V gene are MNHEY and SVGEGT. CDR3 residues: CASRATGTDGYTF. The CDR3, as DNA: TGTGCCAGCAGAGCGACAGGGACAGATGGCTACACCTTC.